What follows are 29 T cell receptor beta chains derived from one specimen sequenced in a study of blood T cell repertoires in COVID-19. Repertoires were generated with immunoSEQ multiplex PCR, while TCRdb's copy carries only in-frame clones and drops some. The sample consists of roughly 170,000 clones, approximately 84% of them appearing once. The source material was PBMCs or T cells enriched from blood (not recorded which). These receptors originate from a middle-aged woman with acute COVID-19.

This chain uses TRBV6-5 with TRBJ2-7; a weak D match, TRBD2 (7 bases). Looked up from germline, CDR1 is MNHEY and CDR2 is SVGAGI. This CDR3 region has 16 residues. Trimming took off 4 bases at V and 3 bases at J, with 19 bases between the two ends. The CDR3 spells CASSFARGGGIYEQYV. The CDR3 nucleotides are TGTGCCAGCAGTTTTGCGCGGGGAGGGGGGATCTACGAGCAGTACGTC.

For this clone: At one of its ends the junction is not consistent with the germline gene, which may arise from a read error. The genes are TRBV20-1 and TRBJ1-1; D perhaps matches TRBD1 (5 bases). CDR3 length: 11 amino acids. Germline V CDR1 and CDR2: DFQATT, SNEGSKA (reference sequence). The CDR3 nucleotides are TGCCGTGCTTTCGGGGGGACTGAAGCTTTCTTT. Translating it yields CRAFGGTEAFF.

The rearrangement links TRBV19 to TRBJ2-2; D may be TRBD2 (6 bases). Trimming removed 3 bases at V and 0 bases at J, with 17 bases between. Germline CDR1 and CDR2: LNHDA and SQIVND (reference sequence). The CDR3 contains 18 residues. CDR3 in DNA: TGTGCCAGTAGTATTGGTCTGGGGGTAGCGGCGAACACCGGGGAGCTGTTTTTT. It yields the protein CASSIGLGVAANTGELFF.

A few counts support this clone. The chain recombines TRBV24-1 with TRBJ2-3; 11 bases map to TRBD1. The V segment lost 4 bases and the J segment 4 bases; nucleotides outside the gene matches: 6. Per the germline V gene, CDR1 is KGHDR and CDR2 is SFDVKD. The CDR3 has 16 amino acids. The CDR3 reads CATSDPGQGAADTQYF. Here the CDR3 DNA reads TGTGCCACCAGTGACCCAGGACAGGGGGCCGCAGATACGCAGTATTTT.

V gene TRBV11-1 combines with J gene TRBJ2-1; 7 bases map to TRBD2. This CDR3 comprises 12 residues. Losses at the gene ends were 4 bases for V and 12 bases for J; bases not matched to a gene: 6. Germline lookup yields CDR1 SGHAT and CDR2 FQDESV (reference sequence). CDR3 loop: CASSSKRDRQFF. In nucleotides, the CDR3 is TGTGCCAGCAGCTCCAAGCGGGATAGGCAGTTCTTC.

In its sample, this clone ranks as medium-sized. V and J are TRBV5-4 and TRBJ1-2, with D unclear. The germline gives CDR1 SGHNT, CDR2 YYREEE (reference sequence). This CDR3 spans 14 amino acids. V gave up 4 bases and J gave up 4 bases, with 14 bases separating them. CDR3 loop: CASSVERDSYGYTF. The DNA of the CDR3 is TGTGCCAGCAGCGTTGAGAGGGATAGCTATGGCTACACCTTC.

This rearrangement joins TRBV9 to TRBJ1-1, with D tentatively TRBD1 (6 bases). The CDR3 covers 13 residues. Trimming stripped 2 bases from V and 3 bases from J, with 8 bases between. CDR1 and CDR2 from the germline V gene are SGDLS and YYNGEE. The CDR3 sequence is CASSVQGHTEAFF. The CDR3 DNA is TGTGCCAGCAGCGTGCAGGGGCACACTGAAGCTTTCTTT. Based on the CDR3 plus reference TRBV9 and TRBJ1-1, the full variable domain is DSGVTQTPKHLITATGQRVTLRCSPRSGDLSVYWYQQSLDQGLQFLIQYYNGEERAKGNILERFSAQQFPDLHSELNLSSLELGDSALYFCASSVQGHTEAFFGQGTRLTVV.

The chain links TRBV5-1 to TRBJ1-1, with D perhaps matching TRBD1 (6 bases). This CDR3 spans 15 amino acids. CDR1 and CDR2 from the germline V gene are SGHRS and YFSETQ. V lost 4 bases to trimming and J lost 1 base, with 14 bases between them. DNA of the CDR3: TGCGCCAGCAGCGAAAACAGGGCGCAGAACACTGAAGCTTTCTTT. This encodes CASSENRAQNTEAFF.

On this clone: This specimen includes other DNA sequences encoding the same CDR3. The chain carries TRBV5-4 and TRBJ2-5; a weak D match, TRBD2 (6 bases). The ends were cut back, 0 bases at V and 2 bases at J, with 8 bases in the middle. Per germline, CDR1 SGHNT and CDR2 YYREEE (reference sequence). This CDR3 contains 14 residues. The CDR3 nucleotides read TGTGCCAGCAGCTTGGAGCGGGCTCAAGAGACCCAGTACTTC. Protein product: CASSLERAQETQYF.

This rearrangement joins TRBV18 to TRBJ1-1; 10 bases fit TRBD1. Losses at the gene ends were 6 bases for V and 5 bases for J; bases not matched to a gene: 9. This CDR3 contains 15 residues. Per germline, CDR1 KGHSH and CDR2 LQKENI. CDR3 sequence reads: CASSPDRGQVTEAFF. Written as DNA, the CDR3 is TGTGCCAGCTCCCCCGACAGGGGGCAAGTGACTGAAGCTTTCTTT.

CDR3 protein: CASSLVAEETQYF. In nucleotides, the CDR3 is TGTGCCAGCAGCTTGGTGGCGGAAGAGACCCAGTACTTC. The chain combines TRBV5-4 with TRBJ2-5; D remains ambiguous. This CDR3 is built from 13 residues. With 0 bases removed from V and 3 bases from J, the gap between germline ends came to 6 bases. The germline V gene encodes CDR1 SGHNT and CDR2 YYREEE (reference sequence).

This chain links TRBV6-1 with TRBJ1-1, with D unresolved. There are 15 residues in the CDR3. Germline V gene lookup returns CDR1 MNHNS and CDR2 SASEGT. V was shortened by 2 bases and J by 4 bases, with 14 bases between the two germline ends. Here the CDR3 reads CASSEPQDGSTEAFF. The CDR3 DNA reads as TGTGCCAGCAGTGAACCCCAGGATGGGAGCACTGAAGCTTTCTTT.

V and J are TRBV18 and TRBJ2-1; 11 bases align to TRBD2. This CDR3 region has 15 residues. Germline assignment: CDR1 KGHSH and CDR2 LQKENI. Unmatched junction bases numbered 2, after V lost 2 bases and J lost 5 bases. CDR3 loop: CASSPGTSGDNEQFF. The CDR3, as DNA: TGTGCCAGCTCACCAGGGACTAGCGGCGACAATGAGCAGTTCTTC. Drawing the rest from reference TRBV18 and TRBJ2-1, the complete variable domain is NAGVMQNPRHLVRRRGQEARLRCSPMKGHSHVYWYRQLPEEGLKFMVYLQKENIIDESGMPKERFSAEFPKEGPSILRIQQVVRGDSAAYFCASSPGTSGDNEQFFGPGTRLTVL.

This rearrangement joins TRBV6-6 to TRBJ2-2; TRBD1 is a possible D gene (6 bases). Germline CDR1 is MNHNY and CDR2 is SVGAGI (reference sequence). The CDR3 runs 15 residues. V lost 10 bases to trimming and J lost 0 bases, with 15 bases between them. The CDR3 reads CATNRVPANTGELFF. The CDR3 DNA reads as TGTGCCACCAACAGGGTCCCCGCGAACACCGGGGAGCTGTTTTTT.

The rearrangement links TRBV7-2 to TRBJ2-2, with D perhaps matching TRBD2 (6 bases). Trimming stripped 5 bases from V and 9 bases from J, with 31 bases between. The CDR3 is 19 amino acids. From germline, CDR1 is SGHTA and CDR2 FQGNSA. CDR3 amino acids: CASSKTSQVVGGAGRELFF. In DNA, the CDR3 is TGTGCCAGCAGCAAGACCTCTCAGGTGGTGGGAGGTGCGGGAAGGGAGCTGTTTTTT.

The V call is TRBV7-9, the J call TRBJ2-6; TRBD2 might be the D (5 bases). Between the trimmed V and J ends, which lost 10 bases and 0 bases, there was a span of 7 bases. Per germline, CDR1 SEHNR and CDR2 FQNEAQ (reference sequence). The CDR3 has 13 residues. CDR3 sequence: CAIRGSGANVLTF. The CDR3 region has the DNA TGTGCCATCCGGGGCTCTGGGGCCAACGTCCTGACTTTC. The whole variable domain, remainder taken from reference TRBV7-9 and TRBJ2-6, is DTGVSQNPRHKITKRGQNVTFRCDPISEHNRLYWYRQTLGQGPEFLTYFQNEAQLEKSRLLSDRFSAERPKGSFSTLEIQRTEQGDSAMYLCAIRGSGANVLTFGAGSRLTVL.

CDR3 sequence: CASSPGDGSGITLGGETQYF. The CDR3 DNA follows: TGTGCCAGCAGCCCCGGTGATGGTAGCGGGATAACCTTGGGGGGAGAGACCCAGTACTTC. The chain combines TRBV5-4 with TRBJ2-5; 8 bases line up with TRBD2. V shed 4 bases and J 4 bases; nucleotides not matched to a gene: 24. The CDR3 length is 20 residues. CDR1 and CDR2 from the germline V gene are SGHNT and YYREEE (reference sequence).

The CDR3 sequence: CASRGTSARGIEYF. CDR3 nucleotide sequence: TGTGCCAGCCGGGGGACTAGCGCACGGGGGATAGAGTACTTC. The rearrangement uses TRBV19 and TRBJ2-5, with 10 bases lining up with TRBD2. Per the germline V gene, CDR1 is LNHDA and CDR2 is SQIVND (reference sequence). The CDR3 contains 14 residues. With V trimmed by 9 bases and J by 12 bases, 16 bases remained unmatched.

This chain joins TRBV29-1 and TRBJ1-1, with TRBD1 matching 8 bases. CDR1 SQVTM and CDR2 ANQGSEA come from the germline V gene. With 1 base clipped from V and 4 bases from J, the junction kept 5 bases outside the gene matches. The CDR3 covers 14 residues. CDR3 sequence: CSVEGQGAVTEAFF. As DNA, the CDR3 is TGCAGCGTTGAAGGTCAGGGGGCAGTCACTGAAGCTTTCTTT.

The chain links TRBV12-5 to TRBJ1-5; tentatively, D is TRBD1 (6 bases). The CDR3 runs 13 residues. Germline-derived CDR1 and CDR2 are LGHNT and FRNRAP. V lost 5 bases to trimming and J lost 4 bases, with 9 bases between them. The CDR3 region has the DNA TGTGCTAGTGGTCCCCAGGGGAATCAGCCCCAGCATTTT. Translation: CASGPQGNQPQHF.

The V and J genes are TRBV6-5 and TRBJ1-1; D perhaps matches TRBD1 (6 bases). V dropped 4 bases and J dropped 0 bases, with 9 bases sitting between them. Germline CDR1 is MNHEY and CDR2 is SVGAGI. This CDR3 region has 14 residues. CDR3 amino acids: CASSFDRLNTEAFF. For the CDR3, the DNA is TGTGCCAGCAGTTTCGACAGGTTGAACACTGAAGCTTTCTTT.

This chain links TRBV9 with TRBJ2-3; 9 positions agree with TRBD2. Germline CDR1 and CDR2: SGDLS and YYNGEE. Trimming cost V 0 bases and J 3 bases; bases outside gene matches: 5. The CDR3 has 16 amino acids. Written as DNA, the CDR3 is TGTGCCAGCAGCGTAGGGGTTAGCGGGAGTACAGATACGCAGTATTTT. It encodes CASSVGVSGSTDTQYF.

The chain is built from TRBV7-2 and TRBJ1-1, with D possibly matching TRBD1 (5 bases). The CDR3 is 13 amino acids. CDR1 is SGHTA, CDR2 FQGNSA, per germline. Trimming left V 5 bases short and J 0 bases short, with 7 bases between. CDR3 nucleotides: TGTGCCAGCAGCCCAGGGATGAACACTGAAGCTTTCTTT. It codes for CASSPGMNTEAFF.

This clone was seen a few times. The chain employs TRBV10-1 and TRBJ1-4; unclear D gene. This CDR3 is built from 14 residues. Germline CDR1 WNHNN, CDR2 SYGVQD (reference sequence). Trimming took off 3 bases at V and 10 bases at J, with 15 bases between the two ends. The CDR3: CASSERHTGGKLFF. The CDR3 DNA sequence: TGCGCCAGCAGTGAAAGGCACACCGGCGGAAAACTGTTTTTT.

This clone was found once. The chain couples TRBV7-9 to TRBJ2-7; no clear D. Germline CDR1 and CDR2: SEHNR and FQNEAQ (reference sequence). There are 15 residues in the CDR3. V was clipped by 1 base and J by 1 base, with 11 bases between them. CDR3 sequence (DNA): TGTGCCAGCAGCTTAGTTTCCCGGGTGTCCTACGAGCAGTACTTC. Encoded protein: CASSLVSRVSYEQYF.

This clone was detected only once. The rearrangement joins TRBV28 to TRBJ1-1; 7 bases map to TRBD1. V lost 7 bases and J lost 6; bases outside the gene matches: 8. The CDR3 sequence is 13 residues long. Germline V gene sequence: CDR1 MDHEN, CDR2 SYDVKM. CDR3 in amino acids: CASMTGINSEAFF. The CDR3 coding sequence is TGTGCCAGCATGACAGGGATAAACTCTGAAGCTTTCTTT.

Only one count was recorded for this clone. The V and J genes are TRBV5-5 and TRBJ2-5, with D perhaps matching TRBD2 (6 bases). Germline V gene lookup returns CDR1 SGHKS and CDR2 YYEKEE (reference sequence). Trimming took off 4 bases at V and 1 base at J, with 14 bases between the two ends. The CDR3 is 15 residues long. This chain's CDR3 is CASSKWSSVQETQYF. Here the CDR3 DNA reads TGTGCCAGCAGCAAATGGTCTAGCGTCCAAGAGACCCAGTACTTC.

This clone was seen only a few times. The rearrangement joins TRBV10-2 to TRBJ1-1; 8 bases align to TRBD1. The CDR3 has 14 amino acids. J was trimmed by 5 bases and V by 7 bases; bases with no gene match: 9. Germline V gene data show CDR1 as WSHSY and CDR2 as SAAADI. The DNA for the CDR3 is TGCGCCAGCAACCTTCAGGGGGCGCGGACTGAAGCTTTCTTT. This codes for CASNLQGARTEAFF.

Here the CDR3 DNA reads TGTGCCAGTAGTAGGCTAGCGGGCTCTTCGGGCGCAGAGCAGTTCTTC. This sequence encodes CASSRLAGSSGAEQFF. This rearrangement joins TRBV19 to TRBJ2-1, with 8 bases lining up with TRBD2. Trimming at V came to 4 bases and at J to 10 bases, leaving 15 bases not matched to a gene. There are 16 residues in the CDR3. Germline V gene data show CDR1 as LNHDA and CDR2 as SQIVND (reference sequence). Together with reference TRBV19 and TRBJ2-1, the CDR3 gives the full variable domain: DGGITQSPKYLFRKEGQNVTLSCEQNLNHDAMYWYRQDPGQGLRLIYYSQIVNDFQKGDIAEGYSVSREKKESFPLTVTSAQKNPTAFYLCASSRLAGSSGAEQFFGPGTRLTVL.